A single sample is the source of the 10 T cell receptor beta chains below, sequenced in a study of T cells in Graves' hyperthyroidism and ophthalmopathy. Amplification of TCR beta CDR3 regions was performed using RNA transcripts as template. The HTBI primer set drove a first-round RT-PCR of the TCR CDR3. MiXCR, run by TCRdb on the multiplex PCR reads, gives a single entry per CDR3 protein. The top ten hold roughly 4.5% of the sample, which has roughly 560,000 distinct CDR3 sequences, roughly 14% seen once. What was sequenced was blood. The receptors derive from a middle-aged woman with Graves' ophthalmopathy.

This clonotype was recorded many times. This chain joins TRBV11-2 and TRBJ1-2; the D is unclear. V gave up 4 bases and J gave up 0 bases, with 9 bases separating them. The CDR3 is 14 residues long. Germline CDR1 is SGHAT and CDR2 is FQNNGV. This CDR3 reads CASSSDATNYGYTF. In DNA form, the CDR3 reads TGTGCCAGCAGCTCGGACGCAACTAACTATGGCTACACCTTC.

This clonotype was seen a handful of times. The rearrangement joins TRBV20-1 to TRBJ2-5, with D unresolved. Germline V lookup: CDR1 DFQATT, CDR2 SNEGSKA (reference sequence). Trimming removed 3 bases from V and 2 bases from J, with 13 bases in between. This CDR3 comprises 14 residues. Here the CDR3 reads CSAREKTHQETQYF. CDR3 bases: TGCAGTGCTAGGGAGAAAACTCATCAAGAGACCCAGTACTTC.

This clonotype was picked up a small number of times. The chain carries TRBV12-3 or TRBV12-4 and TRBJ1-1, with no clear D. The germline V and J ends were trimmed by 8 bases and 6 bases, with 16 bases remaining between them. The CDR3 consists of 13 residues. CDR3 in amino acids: CASLSPRSAEAFF. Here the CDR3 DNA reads TGTGCCAGCCTCTCACCACGTTCAGCTGAAGCTTTCTTT.

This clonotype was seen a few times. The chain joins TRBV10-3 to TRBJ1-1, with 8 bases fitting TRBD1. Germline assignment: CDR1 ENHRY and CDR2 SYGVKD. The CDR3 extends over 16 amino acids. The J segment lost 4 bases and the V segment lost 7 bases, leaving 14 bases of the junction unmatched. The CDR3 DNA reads TGTGCCATCAAACTTCAACAGGGGGGGGGGAGCACTGAAGCTTTCTTT. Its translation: CAIKLQQGGGSTEAFF.

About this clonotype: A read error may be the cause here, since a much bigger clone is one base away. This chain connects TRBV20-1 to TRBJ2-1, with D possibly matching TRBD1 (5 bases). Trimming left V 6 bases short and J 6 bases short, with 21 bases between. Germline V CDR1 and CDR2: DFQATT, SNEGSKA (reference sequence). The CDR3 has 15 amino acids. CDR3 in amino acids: CSAPQGGTPPNEQFF. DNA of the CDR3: TGCAGTGCCCCCCAGGGCGGCACCCCTCCCAATGAGCAGTTCTTC.

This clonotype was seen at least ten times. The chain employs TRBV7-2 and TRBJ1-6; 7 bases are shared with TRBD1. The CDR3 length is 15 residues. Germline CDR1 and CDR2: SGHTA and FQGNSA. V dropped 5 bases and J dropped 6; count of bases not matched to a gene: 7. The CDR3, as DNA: TGTGCCAGCAGCCACAGACAGGGAGCTAATTCACCCCTCCACTTT. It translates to CASSHRQGANSPLHF.

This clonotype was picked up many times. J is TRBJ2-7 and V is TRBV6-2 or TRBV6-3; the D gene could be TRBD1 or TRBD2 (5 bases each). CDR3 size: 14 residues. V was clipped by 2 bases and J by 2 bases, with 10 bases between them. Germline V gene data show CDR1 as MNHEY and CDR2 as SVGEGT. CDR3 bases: TGTGCCAGCAGTTACGAGGGGATACCCTACGAGCAGTACTTC. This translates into CASSYEGIPYEQYF.

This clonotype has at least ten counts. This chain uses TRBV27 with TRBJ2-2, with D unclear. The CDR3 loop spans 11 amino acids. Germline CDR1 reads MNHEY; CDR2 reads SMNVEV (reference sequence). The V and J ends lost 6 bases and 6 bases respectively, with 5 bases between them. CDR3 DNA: TGTGCCAGCAGCGCCTCCGGGGAGCTGTTTTTT. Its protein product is CASSASGELFF.

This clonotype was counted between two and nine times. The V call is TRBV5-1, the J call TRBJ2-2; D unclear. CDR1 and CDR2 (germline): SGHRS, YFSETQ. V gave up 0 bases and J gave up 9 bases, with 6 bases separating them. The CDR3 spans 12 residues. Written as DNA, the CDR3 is TGCGCCAGCAGCTTGGGAAGTTGGGAGCTGTTTTTT. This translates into CASSLGSWELFF.

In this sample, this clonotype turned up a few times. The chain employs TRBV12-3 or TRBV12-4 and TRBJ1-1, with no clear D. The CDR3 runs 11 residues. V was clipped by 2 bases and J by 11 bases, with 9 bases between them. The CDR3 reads CASSLMGSAFF. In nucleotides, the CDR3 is TGTGCCAGCAGTTTAATGGGTTCGGCTTTCTTT.